This T cell receptor (beta chain) emerged from a study of blood T cell repertoires in COVID-19. Across the study: Sites in the United States, Italy and Spain provided acute and convalescent COVID-19 samples. T cells, B-cell-depleted T cells, or PBMCs supplied cDNA or gDNA.

CDR1 MNHEY and CDR2 SVGAGI come from the germline V gene. V was shortened by 2 bases and J by 9 bases, with 14 bases between the two germline ends. The CDR3 spans 15 residues. The assay was immunoSEQ multiplex PCR, and TCRdb's table has in-frame clones only and misses some. The sample includes around 230,000 clones, approximately 80% of them seen just once. The sample taken for sequencing was peripheral blood. The chain carries TRBV6-5 and TRBJ1-6; tentative D call: TRBD1 (5 bases). The source of this sequence is a man aged 35 to 55 who had recovered from COVID-19. This chain's CDR3 is CASSYGAGIVSPLHF. For the CDR3, the DNA is TGTGCCAGCAGTTACGGCGCAGGGATCGTTTCACCCCTCCACTTT.